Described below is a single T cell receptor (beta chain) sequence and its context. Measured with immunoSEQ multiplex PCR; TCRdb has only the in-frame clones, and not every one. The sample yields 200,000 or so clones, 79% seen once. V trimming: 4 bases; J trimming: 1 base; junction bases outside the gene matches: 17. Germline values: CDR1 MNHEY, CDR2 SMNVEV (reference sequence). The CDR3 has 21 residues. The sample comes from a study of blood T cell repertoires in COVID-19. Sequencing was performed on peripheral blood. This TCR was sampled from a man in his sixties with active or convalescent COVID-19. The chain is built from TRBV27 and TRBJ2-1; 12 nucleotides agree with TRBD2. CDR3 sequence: CASSSSRTGLAGRSSYNEQFF. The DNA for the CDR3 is TGTGCCAGCAGTTCTTCAAGAACGGGACTAGCGGGCAGATCGTCCTACAATGAGCAGTTCTTC.